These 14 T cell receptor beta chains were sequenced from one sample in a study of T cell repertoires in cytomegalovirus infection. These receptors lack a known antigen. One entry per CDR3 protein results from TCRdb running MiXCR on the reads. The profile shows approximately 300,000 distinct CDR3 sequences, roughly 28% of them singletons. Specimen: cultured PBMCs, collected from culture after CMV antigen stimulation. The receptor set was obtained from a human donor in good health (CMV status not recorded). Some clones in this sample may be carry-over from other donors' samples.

The CDR3 sequence: CASSLNGGEQYF. The CDR3 nucleotides are TGTGCCAGCAGCTTAAACGGGGGCGAGCAGTACTTC. The V and J genes are TRBV11-2 and TRBJ2-7, with TRBD2 as a possible D gene (6 bases). The CDR3 sequence is 12 residues long. V was trimmed by 2 bases and J by 6 bases, leaving 8 bases between them. Germline V gives CDR1 SGHAT, CDR2 FQNNGV.

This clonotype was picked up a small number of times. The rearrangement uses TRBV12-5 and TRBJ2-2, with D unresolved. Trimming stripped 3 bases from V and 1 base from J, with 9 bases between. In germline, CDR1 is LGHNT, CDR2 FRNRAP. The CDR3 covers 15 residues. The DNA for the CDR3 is TGTGCTAGTGGTTTAGGGTTCGGGAACACCGGGGAGCTGTTTTTT. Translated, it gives CASGLGFGNTGELFF.

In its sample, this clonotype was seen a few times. The CDR3 protein is CASSLAQGITEAFF. The CDR3 nucleotides are TGTGCCAGCAGCTTAGCCCAGGGGATCACTGAAGCTTTCTTT. The genes are TRBV7-2 and TRBJ1-1, with a possible D match to TRBD1 (6 bases). V lost 0 bases, J lost 4 bases, and 9 bases lay in between. The CDR3 loop spans 14 amino acids. Germline V gives CDR1 SGHTA, CDR2 FQGNSA.

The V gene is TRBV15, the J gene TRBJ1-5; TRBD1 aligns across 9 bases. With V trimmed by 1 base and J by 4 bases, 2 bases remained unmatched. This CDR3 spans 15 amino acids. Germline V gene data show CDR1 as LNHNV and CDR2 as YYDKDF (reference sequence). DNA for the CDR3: TGTGCCACCAGCAGAGTGACAGGGGGAAATCAGCCCCAGCATTTT. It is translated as CATSRVTGGNQPQHF.

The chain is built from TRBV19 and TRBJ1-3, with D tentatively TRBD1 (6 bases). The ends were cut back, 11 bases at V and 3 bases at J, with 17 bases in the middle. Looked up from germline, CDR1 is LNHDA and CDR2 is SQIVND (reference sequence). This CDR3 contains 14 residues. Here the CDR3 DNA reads TGTGCCTCCGCTACAGGGTCTAGTGGAAACACCATATATTTT. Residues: CASATGSSGNTIYF.

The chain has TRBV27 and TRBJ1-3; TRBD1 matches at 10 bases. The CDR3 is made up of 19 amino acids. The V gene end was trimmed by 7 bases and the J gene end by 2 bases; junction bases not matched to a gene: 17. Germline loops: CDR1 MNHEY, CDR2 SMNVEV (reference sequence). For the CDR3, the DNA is TGTGCCAGCACCCACAGCAAACATCGACAGGGGGCAGCTGGAAACACCATATATTTT. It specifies CASTHSKHRQGAAGNTIYF.

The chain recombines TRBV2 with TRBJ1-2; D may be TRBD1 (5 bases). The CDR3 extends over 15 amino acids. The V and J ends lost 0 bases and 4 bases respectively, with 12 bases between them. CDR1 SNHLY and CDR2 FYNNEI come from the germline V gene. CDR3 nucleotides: TGTGCCAGCAGTGAAGCGCGGCAGGGCGGCTATGGCTACACCTTC. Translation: CASSEARQGGYGYTF.

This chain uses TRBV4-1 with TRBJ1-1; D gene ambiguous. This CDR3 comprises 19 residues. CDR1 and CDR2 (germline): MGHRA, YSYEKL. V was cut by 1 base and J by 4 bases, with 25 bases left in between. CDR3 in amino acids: CASSQVVSLRFRSSTEAFF. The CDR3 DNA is TGCGCCAGCAGCCAAGTGGTATCGCTCCGGTTTAGGAGTTCCACTGAAGCTTTCTTT.

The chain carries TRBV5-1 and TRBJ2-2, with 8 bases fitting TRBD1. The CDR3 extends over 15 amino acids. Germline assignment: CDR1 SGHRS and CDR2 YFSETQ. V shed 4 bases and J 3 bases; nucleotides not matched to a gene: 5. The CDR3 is CASSIGTGDTGELFF. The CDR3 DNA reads TGCGCCAGCAGCATTGGGACAGGAGACACCGGGGAGCTGTTTTTT.

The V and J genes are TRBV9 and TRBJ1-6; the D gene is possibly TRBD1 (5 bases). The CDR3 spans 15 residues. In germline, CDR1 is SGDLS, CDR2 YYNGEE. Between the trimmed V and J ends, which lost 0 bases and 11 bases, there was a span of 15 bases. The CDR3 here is CASSVEGRLGAPLHF. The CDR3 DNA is TGTGCCAGCAGCGTAGAAGGTCGTCTAGGGGCACCCCTCCACTTT.

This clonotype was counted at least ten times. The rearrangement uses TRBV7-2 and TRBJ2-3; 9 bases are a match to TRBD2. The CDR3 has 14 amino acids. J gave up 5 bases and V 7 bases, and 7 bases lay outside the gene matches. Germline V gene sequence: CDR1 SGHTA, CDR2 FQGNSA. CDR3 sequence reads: CASTSGMIGDTQYF. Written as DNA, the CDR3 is TGTGCCAGCACTAGCGGGATGATTGGAGATACGCAGTATTTT.

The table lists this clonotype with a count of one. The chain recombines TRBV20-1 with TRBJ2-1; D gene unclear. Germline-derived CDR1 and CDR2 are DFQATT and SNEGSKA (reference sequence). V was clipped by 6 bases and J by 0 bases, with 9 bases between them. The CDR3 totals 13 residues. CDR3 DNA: TGCAGTGCCATCAAGAGCTCCTACAATGAGCAGTTCTTC. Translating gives CSAIKSSYNEQFF.

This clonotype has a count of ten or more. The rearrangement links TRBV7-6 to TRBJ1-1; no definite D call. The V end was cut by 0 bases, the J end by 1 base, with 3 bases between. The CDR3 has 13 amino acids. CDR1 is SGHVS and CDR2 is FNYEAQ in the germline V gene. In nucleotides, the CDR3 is TGTGCCAGCAGCTTAGCGAAGAACACTGAAGCTTTCTTT. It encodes CASSLAKNTEAFF.

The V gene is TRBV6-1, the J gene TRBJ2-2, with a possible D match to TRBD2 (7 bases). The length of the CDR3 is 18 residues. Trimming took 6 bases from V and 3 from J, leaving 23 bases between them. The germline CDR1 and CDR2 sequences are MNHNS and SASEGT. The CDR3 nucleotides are TGTGCCAGCAGGGACAGTCTAGGGAGGGGTCTCCACACCGGGGAGCTGTTTTTT. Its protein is CASRDSLGRGLHTGELFF.